Presented here are 23 T cell receptor beta chains from one specimen sequenced in a study of T-cell memory formation after mild COVID-19. TCRdb used MiXCR to reprocess the 5' RACE reads, holding one entry per CDR3 protein. The table includes about 130,000 distinct CDR3 sequences, about 15% detected once. Sequenced input: PBMCs or a T cell subset sorted from them (not recorded which). These TCRs come from an adult woman who had mild COVID-19 (a few samples of this study predate the infection). Cell type and time point are not known.

This clonotype was found a few times. CDR3 region: CASSRSSLAGLTDTQYF. In DNA, the CDR3 is TGTGCCAGCAGCCGATCTTCACTAGCGGGGTTGACAGATACGCAGTATTTT. V gene TRBV9 combines with J gene TRBJ2-3, with 10 bases fitting TRBD2. CDR1 SGDLS and CDR2 YYNGEE come from the germline V gene. CDR3 length equals 17 residues. V was clipped by 4 bases and J by 3 bases; unmatched bases: 11.

The J gene is TRBJ2-1, the V gene TRBV29-1; 14 bases are shared with TRBD2. V shed 6 bases, J shed 6 bases, and the junction held 1 base outside the gene matches. Germline lookup yields CDR1 SQVTM and CDR2 ANQGSEA. The CDR3 covers 13 residues. CDR3 residues: CSVGTSGSNEQFF. For the CDR3, the DNA is TGCAGCGTCGGGACTAGCGGGAGCAATGAGCAGTTCTTC.

This clonotype was recorded a few times. The rearrangement links TRBV4-1 to TRBJ1-1, with D possibly matching TRBD1 (5 bases). V was shortened by 1 base and J by 2 bases, with 17 bases between the two germline ends. Per the germline V gene, CDR1 is MGHRA and CDR2 is YSYEKL. There are 17 residues in the CDR3. The CDR3 region is CASSQAGSGWGNTEAFF. DNA of the CDR3: TGCGCCAGCAGCCAAGCGGGATCAGGGTGGGGAAACACTGAAGCTTTCTTT.

This clonotype appeared a few times. V usage is TRBV19 and J usage is TRBJ1-1; D is uncertain. The germline V gene has CDR1 LNHDA and CDR2 SQIVND (reference sequence). The length of the CDR3 is 14 residues. The ends were cut back, 5 bases at V and 1 base at J, with 11 bases in the middle. CDR3 nucleotide sequence: TGTGCCAGTAGTTGGGGTGGCCAGAACACTGAAGCTTTCTTT. This codes for CASSWGGQNTEAFF.

J is TRBJ2-1 and V is TRBV29-1, with TRBD2 identical over 8 bases. From germline, CDR1 is SQVTM and CDR2 ANQGSEA. V gave up 7 bases and J gave up 3 bases; unmatched junction bases: 8. This CDR3 has 14 residues. CDR3 sequence (DNA): TGCAGCGGAATTAGCGGGGTGGTCTACAATGAGCAGTTCTTC. Amino acids: CSGISGVVYNEQFF.

V gene TRBV6-5 combines with J gene TRBJ2-2, with 7 bases fitting TRBD1. Germline V gene lookup returns CDR1 MNHEY and CDR2 SVGAGI. V trimming: 5 bases; J trimming: 6 bases; junction bases outside the gene matches: 3. CDR3 length: 13 amino acids. The CDR3 DNA reads TGTGCCAGCAGTACAGGGGTTCCCGGGGAGCTGTTTTTT. It yields the protein CASSTGVPGELFF.

V usage is TRBV6-2 or TRBV6-3 and J usage is TRBJ1-1; D is perhaps TRBD1 (5 bases). The CDR3 consists of 18 residues. V was shortened by 0 bases and J by 0 bases, with 17 bases between the two germline ends. Germline V gives CDR1 MNHEY, CDR2 SVGEGT. CDR3 loop: CASSYSLGGLNMNTEAFF. CDR3 DNA: TGTGCCAGCAGTTACTCGTTGGGGGGACTCAACATGAACACTGAAGCTTTCTTT.

J is TRBJ1-2 and V is TRBV12-3 or TRBV12-4; D not resolved. Deletions cut 4 bases from V and 4 bases from J, with 16 bases between. This CDR3 contains 15 residues. CDR3 region: CASSSRTDGLYGYTF. CDR3 coding DNA: TGTGCCAGCAGTTCCCGAACGGACGGTCTCTATGGCTACACCTTC.

This clonotype was seen only a few times. This chain uses TRBV7-3 with TRBJ2-3; 13 bases match TRBD2. V lost 5 bases, J lost 1 base, and 9 bases stayed unmatched. Germline V gene sequence: CDR1 SGHTA, CDR2 FQGTGA. There are 18 residues in the CDR3. CDR3 in amino acids: CASSRGLAGPGGTDTQYF. In nucleotides, the CDR3 is TGTGCCAGCAGCCGGGGACTAGCGGGGCCTGGGGGCACAGATACGCAGTATTTT.

There are a few counts of this clonotype. The chain joins TRBV9 to TRBJ1-2; D gene unclear. V lost 4 bases to trimming and J lost 4 bases, with 14 bases between them. Germline CDR1 is SGDLS and CDR2 is YYNGEE. This CDR3 has 14 amino acids. This CDR3 is CASSRPIAGYGYTF. The CDR3 DNA reads TGTGCCAGCAGCAGGCCCATCGCAGGCTATGGCTACACCTTC. The full variable domain, rest sourced from reference TRBV9 and TRBJ1-2, is DSGVTQTPKHLITATGQRVTLRCSPRSGDLSVYWYQQSLDQGLQFLIQYYNGEERAKGNILERFSAQQFPDLHSELNLSSLELGDSALYFCASSRPIAGYGYTFGSGTRLTVV.

The gene calls are TRBV30 and TRBJ1-3; D call uncertain. This CDR3 has 14 amino acids. Looked up from germline, CDR1 is GTSNPN and CDR2 is SVGIG (reference sequence). V was pared by 2 bases and J by 4 bases, with 12 bases between. The CDR3 loop reads CAWSSDISGNTIYF. For the CDR3, the DNA is TGTGCCTGGAGTTCCGACATCTCGGGAAACACCATATATTTT.

The rearrangement joins TRBV7-2 to TRBJ2-5, with TRBD2 identical over 8 bases. This CDR3 contains 18 residues. Unmatched junction bases numbered 16, after V lost 5 bases and J lost 2 bases. Germline V gene lookup returns CDR1 SGHTA and CDR2 FQGNSA. The CDR3 sequence: CASSKSWWRGETQETQYF. CDR3 coding DNA: TGTGCCAGCAGCAAATCGTGGTGGCGGGGGGAAACTCAAGAGACCCAGTACTTC.

The CDR3 protein is CASSQAKTQYF. Written as DNA, the CDR3 is TGTGCCAGCAGCCAAGCGAAGACCCAGTACTTC. The genes are TRBV14 and TRBJ2-5, with D unclear. CDR1 is SGHDN and CDR2 is FVKESK in the germline V gene. There are 11 residues in the CDR3. Trimming took 1 base from V and 6 from J, leaving 3 bases between them.

V is TRBV6-2 or TRBV6-3 and J is TRBJ2-1; 8 bases match TRBD2. The CDR3 has 15 residues. Losses at the gene ends were 11 bases for V and 9 bases for J; bases not matched to a gene: 18. Germline values: CDR1 MNHEY, CDR2 SVGEGT. Here the CDR3 DNA reads TGTGCCGTAGCGTCCGGGAGGGCCTTCCCAATTGAGCAGTTCTTC. The encoded protein is CAVASGRAFPIEQFF.

The gene calls are TRBV5-1 and TRBJ2-7; 10 nucleotides agree with TRBD1. Germline V CDR1 and CDR2: SGHRS, YFSETQ. The CDR3 is 14 amino acids. Trimming removed 5 bases from V and 5 bases from J; junction bases left unmatched: 7. The CDR3 protein is CASRMTGGFNEQYF. CDR3 sequence (DNA): TGCGCCAGCAGAATGACAGGGGGCTTCAACGAGCAGTACTTC.

This clonotype appeared a few times. The rearrangement links TRBV4-3 to TRBJ2-2, with no clear D. This CDR3 spans 15 amino acids. Germline CDR1 and CDR2: LGHNA and YSLEER. V was cut by 4 bases and J by 5 bases, with 14 bases left in between. The CDR3 spells CASSPQILGTGELFF. As DNA, the CDR3 is TGCGCCAGCAGCCCACAAATTTTGGGTACCGGGGAGCTGTTTTTT.

This clonotype was seen a few times. J is TRBJ1-1 and V is TRBV7-9; a possible D gene is TRBD1 (6 bases). Germline loops: CDR1 SEHNR, CDR2 FQNEAQ (reference sequence). The germline V and J ends were trimmed by 2 bases and 7 bases, with 14 bases remaining between them. The CDR3 covers 14 residues. For the CDR3, the DNA is TGTGCCAGCAGCTTACGGTCGACAGGCAGTGAAGCTTTCTTT. Translated, it gives CASSLRSTGSEAFF.

The rearrangement joins TRBV5-1 to TRBJ2-7; 7 nucleotides line up with TRBD1. Trimming cost V 5 bases and J 0 bases; bases outside gene matches: 8. The CDR3 consists of 15 residues. The germline V gene has CDR1 SGHRS and CDR2 YFSETQ. CDR3 in amino acids: CASSSTGFSSYEQYF. The CDR3 nucleotides are TGCGCCAGCAGTTCGACAGGGTTCAGCTCCTACGAGCAGTACTTC.

The genes are TRBV19 and TRBJ2-1, with TRBD2 identical over 9 bases. J was trimmed by 3 bases and V by 1 base; bases with no gene match: 7. The germline V gene has CDR1 LNHDA and CDR2 SQIVND (reference sequence). This CDR3 has 17 residues. The CDR3 region has the DNA TGTGCCAGTAGTATAGTCCCAGCGGGAGGTCTCTACAATGAGCAGTTCTTC. Protein: CASSIVPAGGLYNEQFF.

This clonotype was counted between two and nine times. The chain links TRBV14 to TRBJ2-5; D might be TRBD1 (5 bases). Germline V gene sequence: CDR1 SGHDN, CDR2 FVKESK. V was shortened by 5 bases and J by 5 bases, with 12 bases between the two germline ends. The CDR3 has 13 residues. For the CDR3, the DNA is TGTGCCAGCAGCGGGGCCCTTATTGAGACCCAGTACTTC. Encoded protein: CASSGALIETQYF.

This clonotype was recorded at least ten times. The chain carries TRBV28 and TRBJ2-7; TRBD2 agrees at 7 bases. In germline, CDR1 is MDHEN, CDR2 SYDVKM. Germline trimming cut 5 bases from V and 6 bases from J; bases unmatched to any gene: 10. The CDR3 contains 14 residues. CDR3 sequence reads: CASSLSGIKAEQYF. The CDR3 DNA follows: TGTGCCAGCAGTCTCAGCGGGATAAAGGCCGAGCAGTACTTC.

The V and J genes are TRBV20-1 and TRBJ2-1, with TRBD2 matching 11 bases. Germline CDR1 DFQATT, CDR2 SNEGSKA (reference sequence). The V and J ends lost 0 bases and 3 bases, in that order; junction bases with no gene match: 7. This CDR3 spans 17 amino acids. CDR3 protein: CSARDIRLAGHYNEQFF. In DNA form, the CDR3 reads TGCAGTGCTAGAGACATAAGACTAGCGGGGCACTACAATGAGCAGTTCTTC.

The CDR3 bases are TGCAGTGCTAGAGATGGTCCCGGATCTGGCTACACCTTC. It specifies CSARDGPGSGYTF. This chain uses TRBV20-1 with TRBJ1-2; D is undetermined. V lost 0 bases and J 7 bases, leaving 12 bases between the germline ends. The CDR3 loop spans 13 amino acids. CDR1 and CDR2 from the germline V gene are DFQATT and SNEGSKA (reference sequence).